Detailed here is one T cell receptor beta chain. Its antigen is not known. TCRdb's copy holds only in-frame clones and misses some; the assay was immunoSEQ multiplex PCR. The sample has nearly 50,000 clones; roughly 90% are singletons. Documented time point: baseline, week 1 (first vaccination visit). Treatment given: pre-vaccination baseline after standard-of-care therapy. New WHO grade 3 or 4 astrocytomas that were IDH1-mutant and ATRX-lost occurred in the donors. The germline V gene has CDR1 SGDLS and CDR2 YYNGEE. J lost 3 bases, V lost 0 bases, and 7 bases had no gene match. The CDR3 totals 16 residues. The data were taken from a study of a mutant IDH1 vaccine in newly diagnosed glioma. Study details: Prior therapy was radiotherapy, temozolomide, or both; most received both. Study-wide points: With respect to changes in top peripheral T cell clonotypes, pseudoprogression seemed unrelated. Immune responses induced by the vaccine were seen in roughly 93% of patients, spanning multiple MHC alleles.

The V call is TRBV9, the J call TRBJ1-1, with 8 nucleotides matching TRBD1. The source is a man aged 35 to 55 with glioma. This sample comprised PBMCs, obtained from a glioma patient treated with radiotherapy, temozolomide or both. The CDR3 is CASSVGTGRSDTEAFF. CDR3 in DNA: TGTGCCAGCAGCGTAGGGACAGGGAGGTCGGACACTGAAGCTTTCTTT. The full variable domain, in which reference TRBV9 and TRBJ1-1 provide the parts outside the CDR3, is DSGVTQTPKHLITATGQRVTLRCSPRSGDLSVYWYQQSLDQGLQFLIQYYNGEERAKGNILERFSAQQFPDLHSELNLSSLELGDSALYFCASSVGTGRSDTEAFFGQGTRLTVV.